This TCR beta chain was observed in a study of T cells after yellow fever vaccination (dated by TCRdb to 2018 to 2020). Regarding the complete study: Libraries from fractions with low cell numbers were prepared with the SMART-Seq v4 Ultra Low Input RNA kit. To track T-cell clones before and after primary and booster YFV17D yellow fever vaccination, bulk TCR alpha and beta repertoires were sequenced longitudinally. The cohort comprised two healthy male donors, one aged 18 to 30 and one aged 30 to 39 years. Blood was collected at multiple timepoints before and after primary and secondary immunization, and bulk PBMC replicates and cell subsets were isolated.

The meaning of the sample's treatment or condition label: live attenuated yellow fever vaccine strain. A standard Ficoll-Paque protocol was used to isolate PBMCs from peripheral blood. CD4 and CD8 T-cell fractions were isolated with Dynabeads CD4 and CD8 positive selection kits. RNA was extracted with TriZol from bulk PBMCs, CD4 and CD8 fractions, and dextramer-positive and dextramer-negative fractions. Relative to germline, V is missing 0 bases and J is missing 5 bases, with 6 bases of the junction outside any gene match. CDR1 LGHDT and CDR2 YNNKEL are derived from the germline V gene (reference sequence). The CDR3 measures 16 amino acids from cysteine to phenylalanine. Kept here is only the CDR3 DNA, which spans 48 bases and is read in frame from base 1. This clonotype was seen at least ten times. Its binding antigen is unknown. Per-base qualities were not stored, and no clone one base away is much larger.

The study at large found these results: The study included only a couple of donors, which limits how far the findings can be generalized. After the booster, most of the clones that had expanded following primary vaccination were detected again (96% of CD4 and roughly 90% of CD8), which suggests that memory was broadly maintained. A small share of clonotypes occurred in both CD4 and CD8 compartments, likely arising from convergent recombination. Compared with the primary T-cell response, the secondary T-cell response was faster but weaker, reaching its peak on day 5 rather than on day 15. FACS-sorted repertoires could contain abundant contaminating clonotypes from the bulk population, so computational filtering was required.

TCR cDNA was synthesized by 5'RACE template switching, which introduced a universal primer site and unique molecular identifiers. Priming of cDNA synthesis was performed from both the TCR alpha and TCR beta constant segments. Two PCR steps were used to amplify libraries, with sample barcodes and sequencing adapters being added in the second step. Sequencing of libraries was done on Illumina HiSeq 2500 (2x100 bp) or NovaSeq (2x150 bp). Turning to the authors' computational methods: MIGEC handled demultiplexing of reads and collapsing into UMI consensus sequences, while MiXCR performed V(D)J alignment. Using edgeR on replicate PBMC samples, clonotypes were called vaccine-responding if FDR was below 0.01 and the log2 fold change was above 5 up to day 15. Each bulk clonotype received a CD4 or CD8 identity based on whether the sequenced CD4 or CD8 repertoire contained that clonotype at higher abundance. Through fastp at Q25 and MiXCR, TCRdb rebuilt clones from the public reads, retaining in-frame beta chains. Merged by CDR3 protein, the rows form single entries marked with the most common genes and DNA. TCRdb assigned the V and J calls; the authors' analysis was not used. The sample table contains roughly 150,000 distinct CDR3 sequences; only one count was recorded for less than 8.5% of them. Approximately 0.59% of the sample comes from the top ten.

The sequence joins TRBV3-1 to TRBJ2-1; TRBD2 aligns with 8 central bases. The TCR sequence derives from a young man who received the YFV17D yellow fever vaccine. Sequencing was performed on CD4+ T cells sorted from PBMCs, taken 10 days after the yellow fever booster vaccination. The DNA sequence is TGTGCCAGCAGCCAAGATTTTCCTAGCGGGCACAATGAGCAGTTCTTC. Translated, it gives CASSQDFPSGHNEQFF.